This entry concerns a single T cell receptor beta chain. This sample is drawn from a study of blood T cell repertoires in COVID-19. Study-level background: Researchers got acute and convalescent COVID-19 samples from the United States, Italy and Spain. The analysed material was cDNA or gDNA that came from T cells, B-cell-depleted T cells, or PBMCs.

The repertoire was sequenced with immunoSEQ multiplex PCR; TCRdb's copy has only in-frame clones and lacks some. The sample yields 80,000 to 95,000 clones, 89% seen once. Trimming cost V 6 bases and J 5 bases; bases outside gene matches: 10. Germline CDR1 reads LNHDA; CDR2 reads SQIVND (reference sequence). The CDR3 has 16 residues. This TCR was sampled from an older woman with acute or convalescent COVID-19. Specimen: peripheral blood. V gene TRBV19 combines with J gene TRBJ2-2, with TRBD1 matching over 9 bases. The DNA for the CDR3 is TGTGCCAGTAGACCTCGAACAGGGGGCGGAACCGGGGAGCTGTTTTTT. The encoded protein is CASRPRTGGGTGELFF.